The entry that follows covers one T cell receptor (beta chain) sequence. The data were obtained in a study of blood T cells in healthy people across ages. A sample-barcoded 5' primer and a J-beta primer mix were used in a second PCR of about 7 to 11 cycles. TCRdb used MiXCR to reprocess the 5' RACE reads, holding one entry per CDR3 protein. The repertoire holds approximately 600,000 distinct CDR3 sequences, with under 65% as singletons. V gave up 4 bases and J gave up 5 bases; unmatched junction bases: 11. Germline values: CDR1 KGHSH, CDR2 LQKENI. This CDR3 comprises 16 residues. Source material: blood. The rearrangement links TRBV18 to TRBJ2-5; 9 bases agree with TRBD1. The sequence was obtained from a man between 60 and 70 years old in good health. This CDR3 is CASSRTGGLGSETQYF. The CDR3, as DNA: TGTGCCAGCTCACGCACAGGGGGCTTAGGAAGCGAGACCCAGTACTTC.